The 19 T cell receptor beta chains in this list originate from one sample, sequenced in a study of lymphopenia after photon versus proton radiotherapy. Produced via immunoSEQ multiplex PCR; TCRdb's table is partial and in-frame only. Counted here are approximately 45,000 clones, approximately 83% occurring once; the ten biggest clones make up approximately 2.1%. Sequenced material: peripheral blood, taken from a patient treated with photon-based radiotherapy. Source of these receptors: a man aged 40-49 years with gastric cancer.

The rearrangement joins TRBV6-5 to TRBJ1-1; weak D call: TRBD1 (6 bases). This CDR3 spans 15 amino acids. The V end lost 5 bases, the J end lost 3 bases, and 16 bases lay between the germline ends. Germline CDR1 and CDR2: MNHEY and SVGAGI. This CDR3 is CASSPPGVGDTEAFF. In DNA form, the CDR3 reads TGTGCCAGCAGTCCCCCAGGGGTTGGGGACACTGAAGCTTTCTTT.

The chain has TRBV5-1 and TRBJ2-1; 7 positions match TRBD1. CDR1 is SGHRS and CDR2 is YFSETQ in the germline V gene. CDR3 length equals 16 residues. Trimming took 0 bases from V and 0 from J; bases not matched to a gene: 3. The chain's CDR3 is CASSLGTGSSYNEQFF. In nucleotides, the CDR3 is TGCGCCAGCAGCTTGGGGACAGGTAGCTCCTACAATGAGCAGTTCTTC.

The chain links TRBV5-1 to TRBJ2-5; possibly TRBD1 or TRBD2 for D (7 bases each). This CDR3 has 14 amino acids. V dropped 1 base and J dropped 5 bases, with 12 bases sitting between them. Germline CDR1 reads SGHRS; CDR2 reads YFSETQ. In nucleotides, the CDR3 is TGCGCCAGCAGCTTGAACAGGGGAGGGGAGACCCAGTACTTC. Translating gives CASSLNRGGETQYF.

This sequence joins TRBV11-3 and TRBJ1-1; 7 positions agree with TRBD1. The CDR3 extends over 14 amino acids. V trimming: 4 bases; J trimming: 1 base; junction bases outside the gene matches: 3. Germline assignment: CDR1 SGHNT and CDR2 YENEEA. The CDR3 region has the DNA TGTGCCAGCAGCTCGACAGGGACGAACACTGAAGCTTTCTTT. Residues: CASSSTGTNTEAFF.

The J gene is TRBJ2-5, the V gene TRBV4-2; the D gene is possibly TRBD2 (6 bases). CDR1 and CDR2 (germline): LGHNA, YNFKEQ. V was clipped by 2 bases and J by 5 bases, with 15 bases between them. The length of the CDR3 is 15 residues. The CDR3 here is CASSQSALASETQYF. In DNA form, the CDR3 reads TGTGCCAGCAGCCAATCCGCTCTAGCGTCGGAGACCCAGTACTTC.

As DNA, the CDR3 is TGTGCCAGCAGCTCCCCTGGGCAGGGTAACTATGGCTACACCTTC. Translation: CASSSPGQGNYGYTF. The chain has TRBV11-3 and TRBJ1-2; D is perhaps TRBD1 (5 bases). Trimming shortened V by 4 bases and J by 1 base, and 13 bases separated the two germline ends. The germline CDR1 and CDR2 sequences are SGHNT and YENEEA. CDR3 length: 15 residues.

The gene calls are TRBV4-3 and TRBJ2-3; TRBD1 matches 9 bases. The germline V gene has CDR1 LGHNA and CDR2 YSLEER. J lost 7 bases, V lost 0 bases, and 5 bases had no gene match. This CDR3 spans 15 amino acids. The CDR3 nucleotides are TGCGCCAGCAGCCAAGAAGGGGGACAGGGAAATACGCAGTATTTT. Translating gives CASSQEGGQGNTQYF.

This sequence joins TRBV6-5 and TRBJ2-5; the D is unclear. This CDR3 region has 15 residues. Germline CDR1 is MNHEY and CDR2 is SVGAGI. V shed 5 bases and J shed 1 base, with 14 bases lying between them. The CDR3 DNA sequence: TGTGCCAGCAGTCAAACCCTAGGAGCCCAAGAGACCCAGTACTTC. Amino acid sequence: CASSQTLGAQETQYF.

The V call is TRBV28, the J call TRBJ1-3, with a tentative D call TRBD1 (5 bases). The CDR3 loop spans 19 amino acids. Trimming pared 7 bases from V and 3 bases from J, leaving 28 bases between. The V gene's germline CDR1 is MDHEN and CDR2 SYDVKM. The CDR3 loop reads CASIPTGTNHYEGGNTIYF. For the CDR3, the DNA is TGTGCCAGCATCCCGACCGGGACCAACCATTACGAAGGTGGAAACACCATATATTTT.

The V gene is TRBV6-4, the J gene TRBJ2-7; 7 bases align to TRBD1. V dropped 4 bases and J dropped 2; count of bases not matched to a gene: 11. CDR1 and CDR2 (germline): MRHNA, SNTAGT. This CDR3 is 16 amino acids long. The CDR3 spells CASSGNTGEYAYEQYF. The CDR3 DNA follows: TGTGCCAGCAGTGGTAACACAGGGGAGTACGCCTACGAGCAGTACTTC.

The chain carries TRBV9 and TRBJ1-2; TRBD1 matches at 10 bases. The CDR3 is 14 amino acids. Germline trimming cut 0 bases from V and 7 bases from J; bases unmatched to any gene: 3. Germline V CDR1 and CDR2: SGDLS, YYNGEE. The CDR3 loop reads CASSVGQGAGGYTF. The CDR3 DNA follows: TGTGCCAGCAGCGTAGGACAGGGGGCCGGTGGCTACACCTTC.

CDR3 residues: CASSTDRGGYEQYF. Written as DNA, the CDR3 is TGTGCCAGTAGTACGGACAGGGGGGGCTACGAGCAGTACTTC. The chain uses TRBV19 and TRBJ2-7; TRBD1 matches at 10 bases. The germline gives CDR1 LNHDA, CDR2 SQIVND (reference sequence). The J segment lost 3 bases and the V segment lost 4 bases, leaving 3 bases of the junction unmatched. The CDR3 sequence is 14 residues long.

J is TRBJ2-7 and V is TRBV2; D is unclear. From germline, CDR1 is SNHLY and CDR2 FYNNEI. The CDR3 consists of 14 residues. V was clipped by 3 bases and J by 2 bases, with 11 bases between them. The chain's CDR3 is CASSDGVATYEQYF. CDR3 DNA: TGTGCCAGCAGTGACGGTGTCGCGACCTACGAGCAGTACTTC.

The genes are TRBV6-5 and TRBJ1-1; D possibly corresponds to TRBD1 (6 bases). V was trimmed by 2 bases and J by 6 bases, leaving 10 bases between them. The length of the CDR3 is 13 residues. Germline V gene sequence: CDR1 MNHEY, CDR2 SVGAGI. The CDR3 loop reads CASSYNTGPEAFF. CDR3 DNA sequence: TGTGCCAGCAGTTACAACACAGGGCCTGAAGCTTTCTTT.

The chain employs TRBV19 and TRBJ1-5, with 7 bases matching TRBD1. V was clipped by 5 bases and J by 7 bases; unmatched bases: 8. The germline CDR1 and CDR2 sequences are LNHDA and SQIVND (reference sequence). The CDR3 spans 14 residues. The CDR3 loop is CASSSRQGVQPQHF. The CDR3, as DNA: TGTGCCAGTAGTTCCCGACAGGGTGTCCAGCCCCAGCATTTT.

The chain has TRBV5-6 and TRBJ2-3; either TRBD1 or TRBD2 may supply D (5 bases each). CDR1 is SGHDT, CDR2 YYEEEE, per germline. The CDR3 totals 15 residues. Deletions cut 1 base from V and 3 bases from J, with 12 bases between. In nucleotides, the CDR3 is TGTGCCAGCAGCTTGCTGATGGGACGGACAGATACGCAGTATTTT. It codes for CASSLLMGRTDTQYF.

The J gene is TRBJ1-3, the V gene TRBV6-1; D unclear. The CDR3 is 21 residues long. Germline V gene lookup returns CDR1 MNHNS and CDR2 SASEGT. The ends were cut back, 0 bases at V and 0 bases at J, with 24 bases in the middle. The CDR3 DNA follows: TGTGCCAGCAGTGAAGCAGAAGGCCCGGCTCCCTACCTCGGCTCTGGAAACACCATATATTTT. It codes for CASSEAEGPAPYLGSGNTIYF.

This clone has just a few counts. The V call is TRBV9, the J call TRBJ1-5; D is perhaps TRBD1 (5 bases). CDR1 is SGDLS, CDR2 YYNGEE, per germline. Trimming took off 2 bases at V and 6 bases at J, with 9 bases between the two ends. The CDR3 consists of 13 residues. CDR3 amino acids: CASSVGGGQPQHF. For the CDR3, the DNA is TGTGCCAGCAGCGTGGGGGGAGGTCAGCCCCAGCATTTT.

The genes are TRBV4-2 and TRBJ2-1; 11 bases match TRBD2. From germline, CDR1 is LGHNA and CDR2 YNFKEQ. The CDR3 consists of 19 residues. V shed 2 bases, J shed 5 bases, and the junction held 14 bases outside the gene matches. The CDR3: CASSQFGGTSGGHNNEQFF. CDR3 bases: TGTGCCAGCAGCCAATTTGGTGGAACTAGCGGGGGCCACAACAATGAGCAGTTCTTC.